This is a list of T cell receptor beta chains from one sample in a study of OX40 agonist ivuxolimab in advanced cancers. Assay: immunoSEQ multiplex PCR; the TCRdb copy retains only in-frame clones and omits some. The sample lists some 50,000 clones, about 95% occurring once. The sample was CD4+ or CD8+ T cells sorted from blood, taken in a trial of the OX40 agonist ivuxolimab. Receptors originate from an adult with an advanced solid tumor such as melanoma, head and neck, liver or kidney cancer. The CDR3 runs from the conserved cysteine through the conserved F or W. The order of the fields is V gene, clone size, J gene, D gene, CDR3 protein, CDR3 DNA. D genes are given only for firm matches. Not every row has a clone size; where given, it reads once, few, many or a size class.

v_call: TRBV7-9; clone_size: .; j_call: TRBJ2-3; d_call: .; cdr3_aa: CASSLDLGSTDTQYF; cdr3_nt: TGTGCCAGCAGCTTAGATCTGGGTAGCACAGATACGCAGTATTTT
v_call: TRBV18; clone_size: .; j_call: TRBJ1-1; d_call: .; cdr3_aa: CASSPPRGSLQAFF; cdr3_nt: TGTGCCAGCTCACCACCGAGGGGCTCCTTGCAAGCTTTCTTT
v_call: TRBV6-5; clone_size: .; j_call: TRBJ1-4; d_call: .; cdr3_aa: CASSYSSPDEEKLFF; cdr3_nt: TGTGCCAGCAGTTACTCGAGCCCTGATGAAGAAAAACTGTTTTTT
v_call: TRBV11-2; clone_size: .; j_call: TRBJ2-1; d_call: TRBD2; cdr3_aa: CASSSTSSAYNEQFF; cdr3_nt: TGTGCCAGCAGCTCGACTAGCTCAGCCTACAATGAGCAGTTCTTC
v_call: TRBV6-5; clone_size: .; j_call: TRBJ2-5; d_call: .; cdr3_aa: CASRLKETQYF; cdr3_nt: TGTGCCAGCAGGCTAAAAGAGACCCAGTACTTC
v_call: TRBV5-1; clone_size: once; j_call: TRBJ2-7; d_call: .; cdr3_aa: CASSLDREQYF; cdr3_nt: TGCGCCAGCAGCTTGGATAGGGAGCAGTACTTC
v_call: TRBV4-1; clone_size: .; j_call: TRBJ2-5; d_call: TRBD2; cdr3_aa: CASSQKGTSEQETQYF; cdr3_nt: TGCGCCAGCAGCCAAAAGGGGACTAGCGAACAAGAGACCCAGTACTTC
v_call: TRBV7-9; clone_size: .; j_call: TRBJ2-1; d_call: .; cdr3_aa: CASTPWTAGSGGSYNEQFF; cdr3_nt: TGTGCCAGCACCCCATGGACGGCGGGCTCGGGTGGCTCCTACAATGAGCAGTTCTTC
v_call: TRBV2; clone_size: once; j_call: TRBJ1-2; d_call: .; cdr3_aa: CASRRDGYTF; cdr3_nt: TGTGCCAGCAGGAGGGATGGCTACACCTTC
v_call: TRBV4-3; clone_size: .; j_call: TRBJ2-7; d_call: .; cdr3_aa: CASSQDAGSSYEQYF; cdr3_nt: TGCGCCAGCAGCCAAGATGCAGGGAGCTCCTACGAGCAGTACTTC
v_call: TRBV6-1; clone_size: .; j_call: TRBJ2-1; d_call: .; cdr3_aa: CASSETFRGEQFF; cdr3_nt: TGTGCCAGCAGCGAGACCTTCCGGGGTGAGCAGTTCTTC
v_call: TRBV28; clone_size: few; j_call: TRBJ1-2; d_call: TRBD1; cdr3_aa: CASSLGTGDYGYTF; cdr3_nt: TGTGCCAGCAGCCTCGGGACAGGGGATTATGGCTACACCTTC
v_call: TRBV9; clone_size: .; j_call: TRBJ2-7; d_call: TRBD2; cdr3_aa: CASSVGGRSLEQYF; cdr3_nt: TGTGCCAGCAGCGTAGGCGGGAGAAGTCTCGAGCAGTACTTC
v_call: TRBV4-3; clone_size: once; j_call: TRBJ1-4; d_call: TRBD1; cdr3_aa: CASSQERGQGWDEKLFF; cdr3_nt: TGCGCCAGCAGCCAAGAACGAGGACAGGGTTGGGATGAAAAACTGTTTTTT
v_call: TRBV28; clone_size: .; j_call: TRBJ2-7; d_call: TRBD1; cdr3_aa: CASSLPPAAGGSDEQYF; cdr3_nt: TGTGCCAGCAGTTTGCCTCCGGCGGCAGGGGGCTCCGACGAGCAGTACTTC
v_call: TRBV4-3; clone_size: .; j_call: TRBJ2-7; d_call: TRBD2; cdr3_aa: CASSQGLAGGNEQYF; cdr3_nt: TGCGCCAGCAGCCAAGGCCTAGCGGGAGGTAACGAGCAGTACTTC
v_call: TRBV29-1; clone_size: .; j_call: TRBJ1-1; d_call: .; cdr3_aa: CSVEGARLNTEAFF; cdr3_nt: TGCAGCGTTGAAGGGGCCAGGCTGAACACTGAAGCTTTCTTT
v_call: TRBV6-6; clone_size: .; j_call: TRBJ1-2; d_call: .; cdr3_aa: CASSYSIEQVMYGYTF; cdr3_nt: TGTGCCAGCAGTTACTCGATCGAACAGGTGATGTATGGCTACACCTTC
v_call: TRBV28; clone_size: .; j_call: TRBJ2-7; d_call: .; cdr3_aa: CASSATRNTYEQYF; cdr3_nt: TGTGCCAGCAGTGCCACTCGGAATACCTACGAGCAGTACTTC
v_call: TRBV13; clone_size: .; j_call: TRBJ2-3; d_call: .; cdr3_aa: CASSQTLGVPYRDTQYF; cdr3_nt: TGTGCCAGCAGCCAAACACTAGGAGTACCCTACCGAGATACGCAGTATTTT
v_call: TRBV9; clone_size: once; j_call: TRBJ1-1; d_call: .; cdr3_aa: CASSAPQDMNTEAFF; cdr3_nt: TGTGCCAGCAGCGCCCCTCAGGACATGAACACTGAAGCTTTCTTT
v_call: TRBV7-2; clone_size: .; j_call: TRBJ2-7; d_call: .; cdr3_aa: CASRSDGYSYEQYF; cdr3_nt: TGTGCCAGCAGATCTGACGGGTACTCCTACGAGCAGTACTTC
v_call: TRBV7-9; clone_size: .; j_call: TRBJ2-2; d_call: TRBD1; cdr3_aa: CASSLGDRGVTGELFF; cdr3_nt: TGTGCCAGCAGCTTAGGGGACAGGGGTGTCACCGGGGAGCTGTTTTTT
v_call: TRBV28; clone_size: .; j_call: TRBJ1-1; d_call: TRBD1; cdr3_aa: CASSFRGQGVLNTEAFF; cdr3_nt: TGTGCCAGCAGTTTCAGGGGACAGGGGGTCCTGAACACTGAAGCTTTCTTT
v_call: TRBV27; clone_size: .; j_call: TRBJ2-6; d_call: .; cdr3_aa: CASSYSGGANVLTF; cdr3_nt: TGTGCCAGCAGCTACAGCGGTGGGGCCAACGTCCTGACTTTC
v_call: TRBV15; clone_size: .; j_call: TRBJ1-3; d_call: .; cdr3_aa: CATSSRVGNTIYF; cdr3_nt: TGTGCCACCAGCAGTAGGGTGGGAAACACCATATATTTT
v_call: TRBV11-2; clone_size: .; j_call: TRBJ2-2; d_call: TRBD2; cdr3_aa: CASSSGTSGTGELFF; cdr3_nt: TGTGCCAGCAGCTCCGGGACTAGCGGGACCGGGGAGCTGTTTTTT
v_call: TRBV9; clone_size: .; j_call: TRBJ1-1; d_call: .; cdr3_aa: CASSLTGVNTEAFF; cdr3_nt: TGTGCCAGCAGCTTGACAGGAGTGAACACTGAAGCTTTCTTT
v_call: TRBV6-1; clone_size: .; j_call: TRBJ2-2; d_call: .; cdr3_aa: CASSDLVELFF; cdr3_nt: TGTGCCAGCAGTGACCTGGTGGAGCTGTTTTTT
v_call: TRBV28; clone_size: .; j_call: TRBJ2-4; d_call: .; cdr3_aa: CASSLSSTRKNIQYF; cdr3_nt: TGTGCCAGCAGTTTATCTAGCACCCGCAAAAACATTCAGTACTTC
v_call: TRBV6-5; clone_size: .; j_call: TRBJ1-2; d_call: .; cdr3_aa: CASSYGAESNYGYTF; cdr3_nt: TGTGCCAGCAGTTACGGAGCAGAGTCTAACTATGGCTACACCTTC
v_call: TRBV27; clone_size: .; j_call: TRBJ2-2; d_call: .; cdr3_aa: CASSLSQGITGELFF; cdr3_nt: TGTGCCAGCAGTTTATCTCAGGGGATAACCGGGGAGCTGTTTTTT
v_call: TRBV29-1; clone_size: .; j_call: TRBJ1-2; d_call: .; cdr3_aa: CSVESQQGGYGYTF; cdr3_nt: TGCAGCGTTGAATCCCAGCAGGGTGGCTATGGCTACACCTTC
v_call: TRBV15; clone_size: .; j_call: TRBJ2-7; d_call: .; cdr3_aa: CATSRDLRGRYEQYF; cdr3_nt: TGTGCCACCAGCAGAGATCTACGGGGCCGCTACGAGCAGTACTTC
v_call: TRBV15; clone_size: .; j_call: TRBJ2-7; d_call: .; cdr3_aa: CATSSHETGYEQYF; cdr3_nt: TGTGCCACCAGCAGCCATGAGACAGGATACGAGCAGTACTTC
v_call: TRBV27; clone_size: .; j_call: TRBJ2-2; d_call: .; cdr3_aa: CASSLSETISNTGELFF; cdr3_nt: TGTGCCAGCAGTTTATCGGAGACAATCTCGAACACCGGGGAGCTGTTTTTT
v_call: TRBV4-2; clone_size: .; j_call: TRBJ1-1; d_call: .; cdr3_aa: CASSQGYQGRAEAFF; cdr3_nt: TGTGCCAGCAGCCAAGGGTATCAGGGGCGAGCTGAAGCTTTCTTT
v_call: TRBV29-1; clone_size: .; j_call: TRBJ2-7; d_call: TRBD1; cdr3_aa: CSVGGGNYEQYF; cdr3_nt: TGCAGCGTTGGAGGGGGCAACTACGAGCAGTACTTC
v_call: TRBV5-5; clone_size: .; j_call: TRBJ1-4; d_call: .; cdr3_aa: CASSPSGALFLTNEKLFF; cdr3_nt: TGTGCCAGCAGCCCCTCTGGGGCCCTCTTCTTAACTAATGAAAAACTGTTTTTT
v_call: TRBV5-1; clone_size: .; j_call: TRBJ1-5; d_call: .; cdr3_aa: CASSPHGGYSNQPQHF; cdr3_nt: TGCGCCAGCAGCCCCCACGGTGGGTATAGCAATCAGCCCCAGCATTTT
v_call: TRBV27; clone_size: .; j_call: TRBJ2-5; d_call: TRBD2; cdr3_aa: CASSLIGGAETQYF; cdr3_nt: TGTGCCAGCAGTTTGATCGGGGGGGCAGAGACCCAGTACTTC
v_call: TRBV4-1; clone_size: .; j_call: TRBJ2-7; d_call: TRBD1; cdr3_aa: CASSQGTGTGSYEQYF; cdr3_nt: TGCGCCAGCAGCCAAGGAACCGGGACAGGGTCCTACGAGCAGTACTTC
v_call: TRBV9; clone_size: .; j_call: TRBJ2-1; d_call: TRBD2; cdr3_aa: CASSYRAGYYNEQFF; cdr3_nt: TGTGCCAGCAGCTATCGAGCGGGATATTACAATGAGCAGTTCTTC
v_call: TRBV2; clone_size: .; j_call: TRBJ1-1; d_call: .; cdr3_aa: CASRTLNPEAFF; cdr3_nt: TGTGCCAGCCGGACGCTTAACCCTGAAGCTTTCTTT
v_call: TRBV5-5; clone_size: .; j_call: TRBJ1-4; d_call: .; cdr3_aa: CASQISWGTNEKLFF; cdr3_nt: TGTGCCAGCCAGATTTCATGGGGGACTAATGAAAAACTGTTTTTT
v_call: TRBV7-3; clone_size: .; j_call: TRBJ2-5; d_call: .; cdr3_aa: CASSFLGSGTQYF; cdr3_nt: TGTGCCAGCAGCTTCTTGGGTAGTGGGACCCAGTACTTC
v_call: TRBV5-6; clone_size: .; j_call: TRBJ1-4; d_call: TRBD1; cdr3_aa: CASSSDRGREKLFF; cdr3_nt: TGTGCCAGCAGCTCTGACAGGGGACGTGAAAAACTGTTTTTT
v_call: TRBV7-2; clone_size: .; j_call: TRBJ2-7; d_call: .; cdr3_aa: CASSFGYRPYEQYF; cdr3_nt: TGTGCCAGCAGCTTTGGCTATCGACCCTACGAGCAGTACTTC
v_call: TRBV28; clone_size: .; j_call: TRBJ1-2; d_call: TRBD1; cdr3_aa: CASRGKGTGGAKGYTF; cdr3_nt: TGTGCCAGCAGGGGGAAAGGGACAGGGGGCGCAAAGGGCTACACCTTC
v_call: TRBV19; clone_size: few; j_call: TRBJ1-5; d_call: .; cdr3_aa: CASSSFGPRDTPNQPQHF; cdr3_nt: TGTGCCAGTAGTAGCTTTGGTCCACGGGACACCCCCAATCAGCCCCAGCATTTT
v_call: TRBV14; clone_size: .; j_call: TRBJ1-3; d_call: .; cdr3_aa: CASSQESRATNTIYF; cdr3_nt: TGTGCCAGCAGCCAAGAGTCCAGGGCGACAAACACCATATATTTT
v_call: TRBV9; clone_size: .; j_call: TRBJ2-1; d_call: .; cdr3_aa: CASSAGGDNEQFF; cdr3_nt: TGTGCCAGCAGCGCCGGGGGCGACAATGAGCAGTTCTTC
v_call: TRBV5-4; clone_size: .; j_call: TRBJ2-1; d_call: TRBD2; cdr3_aa: CASSFMTSGRASYNEQFF; cdr3_nt: TGTGCCAGCAGCTTCATGACTAGCGGGAGGGCTTCCTACAATGAGCAGTTCTTC
v_call: TRBV7-9; clone_size: .; j_call: TRBJ1-2; d_call: .; cdr3_aa: CASTDGPEGYTF; cdr3_nt: TGTGCCAGCACGGACGGCCCCGAAGGCTACACCTTC
v_call: TRBV5-1; clone_size: .; j_call: TRBJ2-5; d_call: .; cdr3_aa: CASSPRGPDAQETQYF; cdr3_nt: TGCGCCAGCAGCCCGCGTGGTCCAGATGCCCAAGAGACCCAGTACTTC
v_call: TRBV10-3; clone_size: .; j_call: TRBJ2-1; d_call: TRBD1; cdr3_aa: CAIRRDRNYNEQFF; cdr3_nt: TGTGCCATCAGACGGGACAGGAATTACAATGAGCAGTTCTTC
v_call: TRBV9; clone_size: .; j_call: TRBJ1-2; d_call: .; cdr3_aa: CASSVEGGNGYTF; cdr3_nt: TGTGCCAGCAGCGTAGAGGGTGGGAATGGCTACACCTTC
v_call: TRBV4-3; clone_size: .; j_call: TRBJ1-2; d_call: .; cdr3_aa: CASSQGSAGFLAGGYTF; cdr3_nt: TGCGCCAGCAGCCAAGGGAGCGCGGGATTCCTCGCCGGGGGCTACACCTTC
v_call: TRBV18; clone_size: .; j_call: TRBJ2-1; d_call: TRBD2; cdr3_aa: CASTGTSGTNEQFF; cdr3_nt: TGTGCCAGCACCGGGACTAGCGGGACAAATGAGCAGTTCTTC
v_call: TRBV7-9; clone_size: once; j_call: TRBJ2-7; d_call: .; cdr3_aa: CASSLSYEQYF; cdr3_nt: TGTGCCAGCAGTCTTAGCTACGAGCAGTACTTC